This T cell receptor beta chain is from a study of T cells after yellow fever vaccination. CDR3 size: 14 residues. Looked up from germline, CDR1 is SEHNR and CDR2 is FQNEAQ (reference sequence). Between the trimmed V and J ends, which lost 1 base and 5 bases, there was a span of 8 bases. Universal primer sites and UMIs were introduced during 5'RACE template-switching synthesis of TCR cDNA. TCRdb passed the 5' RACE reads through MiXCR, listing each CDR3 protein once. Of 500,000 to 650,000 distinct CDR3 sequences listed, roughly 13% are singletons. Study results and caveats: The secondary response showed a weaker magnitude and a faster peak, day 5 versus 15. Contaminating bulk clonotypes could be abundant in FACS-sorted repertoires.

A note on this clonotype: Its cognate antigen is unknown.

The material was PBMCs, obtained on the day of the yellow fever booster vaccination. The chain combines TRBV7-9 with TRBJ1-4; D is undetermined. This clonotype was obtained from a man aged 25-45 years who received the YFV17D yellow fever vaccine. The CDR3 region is CASSLVSHNEKLFF. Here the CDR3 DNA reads TGTGCCAGCAGCTTAGTCTCCCACAATGAAAAACTGTTTTTT.